This T cell receptor (beta chain) was sequenced during a study of T cell responses to AZD1222 COVID-19 vaccine. The study, taken as a whole, reports: A mostly white British donor set with more females was recruited, and clonal diversity was possibly underestimated. Repertoires were obtained only post-peak T cell response. The reported proportion of spike-specific TCRs targeting unmutated variant regions was nearly half. The breadth and depth of Spike-specific TCRs increased once two AZD1222 doses had been given.

Data came from immunoSEQ multiplex PCR; TCRdb stores just in-frame clones and leaves some out. Of some 120,000 clones listed, approximately 90% are singletons. This CDR3 spans 16 amino acids. CDR1 and CDR2 from the germline V gene are SGHRS and YFSETQ. The V segment lost 0 bases and the J segment 1 base; nucleotides outside the gene matches: 4. On this clone: The antigen remains undetermined.

This sample comprised peripheral blood, obtained on day 0 of AZD1222 vaccination. This chain connects TRBV5-1 to TRBJ2-4, with TRBD1 matching 7 bases. The clonotype was recovered from an adult in good health. CDR3: CASSLAGTAAKNIQYF. In DNA, the CDR3 is TGCGCCAGCAGCTTGGCGGGGACAGCGGCCAAAAACATTCAGTACTTC.